Reported below is one T cell receptor beta chain. Its matching antigen is unknown. Germline lookup yields CDR1 MNHEY and CDR2 SVGAGI. V lost 8 bases to trimming and J lost 1 base, with 8 bases between them. This CDR3 region has 12 residues. The data belong to a study of blood T cells in healthy people across ages. Study results and caveats: Naive T cell percentage by flow cytometry tracked strongly with beta diversity.

A second about 6 to 11 cycle PCR used barcoded and J-beta primers. TCRdb reprocessed the 5' RACE reads via MiXCR and lists one record per CDR3 protein. Of 920,000 or so distinct CDR3 sequences detected, 45% appear once; the ten largest clones hold under 20%. The clonotype comes from a woman in her sixties in good health. J is TRBJ1-1 and V is TRBV6-5; D is uncertain. Sequencing used blood. CDR3 DNA sequence: TGTGCCAGCGGGAGGGCGAACACTGAAGCTTTCTTT. Its protein is CASGRANTEAFF.